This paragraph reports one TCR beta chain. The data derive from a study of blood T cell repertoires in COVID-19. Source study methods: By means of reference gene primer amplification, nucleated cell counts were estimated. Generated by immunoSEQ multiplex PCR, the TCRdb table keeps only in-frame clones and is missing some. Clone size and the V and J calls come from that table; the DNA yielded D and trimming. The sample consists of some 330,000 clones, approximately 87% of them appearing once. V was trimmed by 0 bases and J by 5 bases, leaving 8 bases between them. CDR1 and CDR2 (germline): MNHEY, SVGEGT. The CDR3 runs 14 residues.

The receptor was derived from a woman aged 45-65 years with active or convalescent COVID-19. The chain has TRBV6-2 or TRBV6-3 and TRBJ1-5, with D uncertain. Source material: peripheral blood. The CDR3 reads CASSYSARDQPQHF. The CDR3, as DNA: TGTGCCAGCAGTTACTCGGCTCGTGATCAGCCCCAGCATTTT.